The next 21 T cell receptor beta chains were all read from a single sample in a study of T cells in Graves' hyperthyroidism and ophthalmopathy. The TCR beta CDR3 regions underwent amplification using RNA transcripts as the source. When the TCR CDR3 underwent first-round RT-PCR, the HTBI primer set was used. TCRdb re-derived calls from the multiplex PCR reads in MiXCR, one entry per CDR3 protein. The repertoire holds about 640,000 distinct CDR3 sequences, with roughly 20% as singletons. The sequenced sample consisted of blood. The receptors here all came from a man between 25 and 39 years old with Graves' ophthalmopathy.

In its sample, this clonotype was seen a few times. The genes are TRBV7-9 and TRBJ1-2; D remains ambiguous. Trimming stripped 7 bases from V and 0 bases from J, with 18 bases between. The germline CDR1 and CDR2 sequences are SEHNR and FQNEAQ (reference sequence). The CDR3 consists of 16 residues. In nucleotides, the CDR3 is TGTGCCAGCACCTCCTTCATTCGGGCCACTAACTATGGCTACACCTTC. Protein: CASTSFIRATNYGYTF.

The sample holds a few counts of this clonotype. The chain employs TRBV5-8 and TRBJ2-1, with TRBD1 as a possible D gene (6 bases). This CDR3 is 16 amino acids long. V lost 2 bases to trimming and J lost 7 bases, with 19 bases between them. The germline V gene has CDR1 SGHTS and CDR2 YDEGEE. The CDR3 bases are TGTGCCAGCAGCTTAGTGTTAACAGGGTTTGAAAATGAGCAGTTCTTC. Protein sequence: CASSLVLTGFENEQFF.

The V and J genes are TRBV5-1 and TRBJ2-1; 11 bases align to TRBD2. J gave up 7 bases and V 6 bases, and 12 bases lay outside the gene matches. This CDR3 comprises 16 residues. From germline, CDR1 is SGHRS and CDR2 YFSETQ. CDR3 residues: CASINQTSGSRNEQFF. Written as DNA, the CDR3 is TGCGCCAGCATCAACCAAACTAGCGGGAGTAGGAATGAGCAGTTCTTC.

V is TRBV19 and J is TRBJ2-1; 13 positions agree with TRBD2. This CDR3 comprises 18 residues. CDR1 and CDR2 from the germline V gene are LNHDA and SQIVND (reference sequence). V was pared by 5 bases and J by 3 bases, with 10 bases of the junction left unmatched. The CDR3: CASSAQLAGGPYYNEQFF. CDR3 bases: TGTGCCAGTAGTGCCCAACTAGCGGGAGGGCCTTACTACAATGAGCAGTTCTTC.

In this sample, this clonotype turned up a few times. V gene TRBV15 combines with J gene TRBJ1-4, with D perhaps matching TRBD1 (6 bases). The CDR3 is 17 amino acids. Germline values: CDR1 LNHNV, CDR2 YYDKDF (reference sequence). Trimming took off 5 bases at V and 1 base at J, with 17 bases between the two ends. CDR3 nucleotides: TGTGCCACCAGCCCCCGAGGGGGGGGGAGAACTAATGAAAAACTGTTTTTT. Protein product: CATSPRGGGRTNEKLFF.

This clonotype was recorded at least ten times. This chain uses TRBV6-5 with TRBJ1-2, with 9 bases fitting TRBD1. The CDR3 extends over 16 amino acids. V dropped 0 bases and J dropped 4; count of bases not matched to a gene: 6. Germline V gives CDR1 MNHEY, CDR2 SVGAGI. The CDR3 sequence is CASSYSGQGRSYGYTF. The CDR3 coding sequence is TGTGCCAGCAGTTACTCGGGACAGGGAAGGAGCTATGGCTACACCTTC.

In this sample, this clonotype turned up a few times. The rearrangement links TRBV29-1 to TRBJ2-7; 14 bases agree with TRBD2. The trim removed 1 base at V and 1 base at J, leaving 0 bases unmatched. Germline CDR1 is SQVTM and CDR2 is ANQGSEA. The CDR3 length is 15 residues. This CDR3 reads CSVEGLAGGSYEQYF. The CDR3 DNA reads TGCAGCGTTGAAGGACTAGCGGGAGGGTCCTACGAGCAGTACTTC.

This clonotype was counted a few times. The chain combines TRBV20-1 with TRBJ2-7; unclear D gene. Germline CDR1 is DFQATT and CDR2 is SNEGSKA (reference sequence). The ends were cut back, 2 bases at V and 3 bases at J, with 11 bases in the middle. CDR3 size: 13 residues. The DNA for the CDR3 is TGCAGTGCTAGACGCTTCGACCGCTACGAGCAGTACTTC. Its protein is CSARRFDRYEQYF.

This clonotype has a count of ten or more. V is TRBV28 and J is TRBJ1-2; D might be TRBD1 (6 bases). Germline-derived CDR1 and CDR2 are MDHEN and SYDVKM. Trimming pared 6 bases from V and 4 bases from J, leaving 18 bases between. The CDR3 has 15 amino acids. The CDR3: CASRLMYRDSYGYTF. The CDR3 DNA reads as TGTGCCAGCAGGCTTATGTACAGGGATAGCTATGGCTACACCTTC.

The gene calls are TRBV7-8 and TRBJ2-7; D is undetermined. Germline loops: CDR1 SGHVS, CDR2 FQNEAQ. V lost 4 bases and J lost 3, with 16 bases in between. The CDR3 runs 15 residues. CDR3 protein: CASSSDGYGNYEQYF. CDR3 nucleotide sequence: TGTGCCAGCAGCTCGGACGGGTATGGGAACTACGAGCAGTACTTC.

V is TRBV7-2 and J is TRBJ1-5; D uncertain. Trimming left V 6 bases short and J 3 bases short, with 12 bases between. Germline CDR1 reads SGHTA; CDR2 reads FQGNSA. The CDR3 runs to 14 residues. The CDR3 sequence: CASSLAAYNQPQHF. DNA of the CDR3: TGTGCCAGCAGTTTGGCAGCCTACAATCAGCCCCAGCATTTT.

This clonotype appeared a few times. The chain joins TRBV6-9 to TRBJ2-7; no definite D call. Trimming took 3 bases from V and 1 from J, leaving 13 bases between them. CDR3 length: 15 residues. From germline, CDR1 is MNHGY and CDR2 SVAAGI. The CDR3 here is CASSYERTQSYEQYF. The CDR3 nucleotides read TGTGCCAGCAGTTACGAAAGGACCCAATCCTACGAGCAGTACTTC.

Concerning this clonotype itself: The junction does not match germline at one end; this may be a read error. The chain employs TRBV27 and TRBJ2-7; D not resolved. The germline V gene encodes CDR1 MNHEY and CDR2 SMNVEV (reference sequence). This CDR3 has 13 amino acids. The CDR3 sequence is CASSPLRAYEQYF. CDR3 DNA sequence: TGTGCCAGCAGTCCCTTAAGGGCCTACGAGCAGTACTTT.

There are many counts of this clonotype. The chain employs TRBV5-1 and TRBJ2-7; D gene ambiguous. V was shortened by 6 bases and J by 0 bases, with 13 bases between the two germline ends. The CDR3 totals 14 residues. In germline, CDR1 is SGHRS, CDR2 YFSETQ. CDR3 sequence: CASTPGQDSYEQYF. CDR3 nucleotide sequence: TGCGCCAGCACCCCCGGTCAGGACTCCTACGAGCAGTACTTC. The full variable domain, in which reference TRBV5-1 and TRBJ2-7 provide the parts outside the CDR3, is KAGVTQTPRYLIKTRGQQVTLSCSPISGHRSVSWYQQTPGQGLQFLFEYFSETQRNKGNFPGRFSGRQFSNSRSEMNVSTLELGDSALYLCASTPGQDSYEQYFGPGTRLTVT.

This clonotype came up many times. The chain is built from TRBV28 and TRBJ2-7; 8 bases are shared with TRBD2. With 6 bases clipped from V and 5 bases from J, the junction kept 12 bases outside the gene matches. Germline-derived CDR1 and CDR2 are MDHEN and SYDVKM. The CDR3 has 15 residues. CDR3 bases: TGTGCCAGCAGGAAAGCGGGAGCGCGGGGCAACGAGCAGTACTTC. This encodes CASRKAGARGNEQYF.

The chain links TRBV12-3 or TRBV12-4 to TRBJ1-4; D remains ambiguous. V dropped 8 bases and J dropped 0 bases, with 4 bases sitting between them. The CDR3 length is 12 residues. DNA of the CDR3: TGTGCCAGCGCTCCAACTAATGAAAAACTGTTTTTT. The encoded protein is CASAPTNEKLFF.

This clonotype was counted many times. The chain recombines TRBV27 with TRBJ1-2, with 8 bases identical to TRBD1. The CDR3 totals 15 residues. Germline V gives CDR1 MNHEY, CDR2 SMNVEV (reference sequence). Germline trimming cut 8 bases from V and 2 bases from J; bases unmatched to any gene: 10. The CDR3 here is CASRLKGQGNYGYTF. DNA for the CDR3: TGTGCCAGCCGACTTAAAGGACAGGGAAACTATGGCTACACCTTC.

This clonotype has at least ten counts. J is TRBJ2-7 and V is TRBV27; TRBD2 agrees at 7 bases. The V gene's germline CDR1 is MNHEY and CDR2 SMNVEV (reference sequence). The CDR3 totals 15 residues. The V segment lost 6 bases and the J segment 3 bases; nucleotides outside the gene matches: 11. CDR3 amino acids: CASSYLRSGNYEQYF. The DNA of the CDR3 is TGTGCCAGCAGCTACCTCCGAAGCGGGAACTACGAGCAGTACTTC.

The sample holds a few counts of this clonotype. This rearrangement joins TRBV24-1 to TRBJ2-7; 8 bases are shared with TRBD2. CDR3 length equals 16 residues. Germline trimming cut 6 bases from V and 0 bases from J; bases unmatched to any gene: 9. Germline V gives CDR1 KGHDR, CDR2 SFDVKD. The CDR3, as DNA: TGTGCCACCAGTACCCCGCAGAGCGGGAGCTCCTACGAGCAGTACTTC. Translation: CATSTPQSGSSYEQYF.

The CDR3 coding sequence is TGTGCCAGCAGCGTAGCTCCCCGCTTTGACCAAGGGTACCAAGAGACCCAGTACTTC. Encoded protein: CASSVAPRFDQGYQETQYF. The V call is TRBV9, the J call TRBJ2-5; no clear D gene. This CDR3 spans 19 amino acids. Germline V CDR1 and CDR2: SGDLS, YYNGEE. V was trimmed by 0 bases and J by 0 bases, leaving 21 bases between them.

In its sample, this clonotype was seen many times. The chain recombines TRBV12-3 or TRBV12-4 with TRBJ2-3; D is undetermined. CDR3 length: 15 amino acids. V was pared by 5 bases and J by 1 base, with 13 bases between. CDR3 sequence (DNA): TGTGCCAGCAGTCTACCGGCTTCGGGCACAGATACGCAGTATTTT. Translating it yields CASSLPASGTDTQYF.